The 15 T cell receptor beta chains reported below all come from one sample, sequenced in a study of T cell changes during pregnancy in multiple sclerosis. Profiled with immunoSEQ multiplex PCR; TCRdb holds only in-frame clones, not every one. The top ten hold around 1.5% of the sample, which has roughly 110,000 clones, around 93% seen once. The specimen was peripheral blood, collected after pregnancy. These receptors all come from a female donor with multiple sclerosis, enrolled in a pregnancy study.

The chain links TRBV7-9 to TRBJ2-6; maybe TRBD2 (5 bases). The germline V and J ends were trimmed by 8 bases and 0 bases, with 17 bases remaining between them. CDR1 is SEHNR and CDR2 is FQNEAQ in the germline V gene (reference sequence). This CDR3 region has 17 residues. The CDR3 nucleotides are TGTGCCAGCGGCCCCCGGACTCTCAGCTCTGGGGCCAACGTCCTGACTTTC. Translating it yields CASGPRTLSSGANVLTF.

The CDR3 sequence is CASSVGTANYGYTF. CDR3 nucleotide sequence: TGTGCCAGCAGCGTGGGGACAGCTAACTATGGCTACACCTTC. The gene calls are TRBV7-8 and TRBJ1-2; 7 bases align to TRBD1. The CDR3 is 14 residues long. The V and J ends lost 5 bases and 0 bases, in that order; junction bases with no gene match: 3. Germline CDR1 and CDR2: SGHVS and FQNEAQ.

The chain carries TRBV27 and TRBJ1-1; a possible D gene is TRBD1 (6 bases). With 5 bases removed from V and 1 base from J, the gap between germline ends came to 20 bases. This CDR3 spans 17 amino acids. Germline CDR1 is MNHEY and CDR2 is SMNVEV (reference sequence). DNA of the CDR3: TGTGCCAGCAGTCCGAGCTGGGGACACCGGACGAACACTGAAGCTTTCTTT. Translated: CASSPSWGHRTNTEAFF.

Only one count was recorded for this clone. This chain links TRBV30 with TRBJ1-1, with 7 positions matching TRBD1. The junction had 15 bases not matched to a gene; V was cut back by 0 bases and J by 5 bases. CDR1 and CDR2 (germline): GTSNPN, SVGIG (reference sequence). There are 17 residues in the CDR3. CDR3 nucleotides: TGTGCCTGGAGTGTTCAAGGGGAAGTGACAGGGACAACTGAAGCTTTCTTT. The encoded protein is CAWSVQGEVTGTTEAFF. The full variable domain, its missing parts supplied by reference TRBV30 and TRBJ1-1, is SQTIHQWPATLVQPVGSPLSLECTVEGTSNPNLYWYRQAAGRGLQLLFYSVGIGQISSEVPQNLSASRPQDRQFILSSKKLLLSDSGFYLCAWSVQGEVTGTTEAFFGQGTRLTVV.

The V call is TRBV19, the J call TRBJ1-2; TRBD1 aligns across 7 bases. The CDR3 runs 15 residues. J lost 4 bases, V lost 4 bases, and 9 bases had no gene match. Germline assignment: CDR1 LNHDA and CDR2 SQIVND (reference sequence). The DNA of the CDR3 is TGTGCCAGTAGTACTTCGACAGGGAACTTCTATGGCTACACCTTC. Amino acids: CASSTSTGNFYGYTF.

The chain couples TRBV5-1 to TRBJ2-7; D may be TRBD2 (5 bases). The germline V and J ends were trimmed by 4 bases and 2 bases, with 13 bases remaining between them. The germline gives CDR1 SGHRS, CDR2 YFSETQ. This CDR3 spans 14 amino acids. In DNA, the CDR3 is TGCGCCAGCAGCCCTTTGGGAGCTACCTACGAGCAGTACTTC. Translating it yields CASSPLGATYEQYF.

The J gene is TRBJ1-1, the V gene TRBV5-1; D is possibly TRBD1 (6 bases). The germline CDR1 and CDR2 sequences are SGHRS and YFSETQ. V was pared by 2 bases and J by 2 bases, with 16 bases between. The CDR3 extends over 16 amino acids. CDR3 DNA: TGCGCCAGCAGCTTCCCCCTACAGGGAGACAACACTGAAGCTTTCTTT. It yields the protein CASSFPLQGDNTEAFF.

This chain connects TRBV4-1 to TRBJ1-4; a weak D match, TRBD1 (6 bases). The CDR3 runs to 16 residues. Per germline, CDR1 MGHRA and CDR2 YSYEKL. V lost 1 base and J 10 bases, leaving 19 bases between the germline ends. This CDR3 is CASSQGGRGRSRKLFF. CDR3 nucleotides: TGCGCCAGCAGCCAAGGCGGCAGGGGTCGATCGAGAAAACTGTTTTTT.

The V call is TRBV7-2, the J call TRBJ1-6; no firm D call. Germline V CDR1 and CDR2: SGHTA, FQGNSA. Trimming took 7 bases from V and 4 from J, leaving 11 bases between them. The CDR3 extends over 14 amino acids. The CDR3 sequence: CASTPGGYNSPLHF. The CDR3, as DNA: TGTGCCAGCACCCCCGGAGGGTATAATTCACCCCTCCACTTT. The full variable domain, its missing parts supplied by reference TRBV7-2 and TRBJ1-6, is GAGVSQSPSNKVTEKGKDVELRCDPISGHTALYWYRQSLGQGLEFLIYFQGNSAPDKSGLPSDRFSAERTGGSVSTLTIQRTQQEDSAVYLCASTPGGYNSPLHFGNGTRLTVT.

The V and J genes are TRBV6-1 and TRBJ1-1; 7 bases are a match to TRBD1. This CDR3 is built from 14 residues. Trimming at V came to 5 bases and at J to 7 bases, leaving 10 bases not matched to a gene. Germline CDR1 and CDR2: MNHNS and SASEGT. CDR3 amino acids: CASSIFQGVSEAFF. CDR3 bases: TGTGCCAGCAGTATTTTCCAGGGGGTCAGTGAAGCTTTCTTT.

The chain couples TRBV6-5 to TRBJ2-1; 7 bases map to TRBD2. Per the germline V gene, CDR1 is MNHEY and CDR2 is SVGAGI. This CDR3 comprises 15 residues. Trimming cost V 4 bases and J 3 bases; bases outside gene matches: 6. In nucleotides, the CDR3 is TGTGCCAGCAGTTCCGCCGGGACTAACTACAATGAGCAGTTCTTC. Translating it yields CASSSAGTNYNEQFF.

The chain recombines TRBV15 with TRBJ2-7; 14 bases are shared with TRBD2. Trimming at V came to 0 bases and at J to 1 base, leaving 20 bases not matched to a gene. The CDR3 is 23 amino acids. Germline CDR1 LNHNV, CDR2 YYDKDF (reference sequence). CDR3 residues: CATSRDLGLAGGQSGVRSYEQYF. The CDR3 nucleotides are TGTGCCACCAGCAGAGATCTCGGACTAGCGGGAGGTCAGTCGGGAGTTCGATCCTACGAGCAGTACTTC.

This sequence joins TRBV2 and TRBJ1-2, with D uncertain. The CDR3 extends over 15 amino acids. The V and J ends lost 6 bases and 6 bases respectively, with 20 bases between them. Germline values: CDR1 SNHLY, CDR2 FYNNEI. The CDR3, as DNA: TGTGCCAGCAGGGGCTCGTACGGGATTCGGGATGGCTACACCTTC. Protein: CASRGSYGIRDGYTF.

In this sample, this clone turned up once. This chain connects TRBV5-5 to TRBJ1-5; TRBD1 matches at 7 bases. V gave up 0 bases and J gave up 7 bases; unmatched junction bases: 1. The CDR3 spans 13 residues. Germline V gives CDR1 SGHKS, CDR2 YYEKEE (reference sequence). DNA of the CDR3: TGTGCCAGCAGCTTGGAAGGGGGCCAGCCCCAGCATTTT. Protein product: CASSLEGGQPQHF.

The chain joins TRBV9 to TRBJ1-2; no definite D call. Germline CDR1 SGDLS, CDR2 YYNGEE. Trimming cost V 2 bases and J 2 bases, with 13 bases left between them. This CDR3 is 15 amino acids long. The CDR3 DNA sequence: TGTGCCAGCAGCGTGTGGACTGACATAAACTATGGCTACACCTTC. Its protein is CASSVWTDINYGYTF.